A selection of T cell receptor beta chains follows, all from one sample in a study of blood T cell repertoires in COVID-19. Sequenced by immunoSEQ multiplex PCR; TCRdb stores in-frame clones only, minus some. The sample records under 200,000 clones, 85% to 95% being singletons. The source material was peripheral blood. The receptors were sampled from a man aged 50 or older with acute or convalescent COVID-19. Both conserved end residues are part of each CDR3. Fields, in order: J gene, D gene, V gene, clone size, CDR3 DNA, CDR3 protein. D genes are given only for firm matches. Rows give clone size only sometimes, using once, few, many, or a class for an expanded clone.

TRBJ1-1 NA TRBV19 NA TGTGCCAGTAGTATCTTACCGGGTCTCGGCACTGAAGCTTTCTTT CASSILPGLGTEAFF
TRBJ1-1 NA TRBV18 NA TGTGCCAGCTCACCCCGGGGGGAGGGCACTGAAGCTTTCTTT CASSPRGEGTEAFF
TRBJ1-1 NA TRBV30 NA TGTGCCTGGAATATGGGGGCTTTGAACACTGAAGCTTTCTTT CAWNMGALNTEAFF
TRBJ2-5 NA TRBV5-6 NA TGTGCCAGCAGGAGGATAGAGGACAGAAAAGAGACCCAGTACTTC CASRRIEDRKETQYF
TRBJ1-2 NA TRBV28 few TGTGCCAGCAGTTCCGTTAGAGGCTACACCTTC CASSSVRGYTF
TRBJ1-1 NA TRBV10-1 NA TGCGCCAGCAGTGAGTCTAAGGAGTTGAACACTGAAGCTTTCTTT CASSESKELNTEAFF
TRBJ1-6 NA TRBV7-9 NA TGTGCCAGCAGCTTAACCAGGGGAGGGAATTCACCCCTCCACTTT CASSLTRGGNSPLHF
TRBJ2-1 TRBD2 TRBV4-1 NA TGCGCCAGCAGCCAAGAGGCGGGAGTGTTCAATGAGCAGTTCTTC CASSQEAGVFNEQFF
TRBJ1-3 TRBD1 TRBV5-1 NA TGCGCCAGCAGCTTACAGGGACAGGCCAGCTCTGGAAACACCATATATTTT CASSLQGQASSGNTIYF
TRBJ2-1 TRBD2 TRBV19 NA TGTGCCAGTAGTACTCGCGGGAGGGCCGTCGTCAATGAGCAGTTCTTC CASSTRGRAVVNEQFF
TRBJ1-5 NA TRBV9 few TGTGCCAGCAGCCCTGAAGGGGGTAGCAATCAGCCCCAGCATTTT CASSPEGGSNQPQHF
TRBJ1-5 NA TRBV28 NA TGTGCCAGCAGCCGGGGGACGCCCTTTGGTCAGCCCCAGCATTTT CASSRGTPFGQPQHF
TRBJ2-5 NA TRBV9 NA TGTGCCAGCAGCGTAACGGTCAGGGCGGACCAAGAGACCCAGTACTTC CASSVTVRADQETQYF
TRBJ2-6 NA TRBV21-1 NA TGTGCCAGCAGCAAATGCTCCCCTCCTAGCTCTGGGGCCAACGTCCTGACTTTC CASSKCSPPSSGANVLTF
TRBJ1-2 NA TRBV28 NA TGTGCCAGCAGTTTCAGGGGCAGAGTTAACTATGGCTACACCTTC CASSFRGRVNYGYTF
TRBJ1-2 TRBD1 TRBV27 NA TGTGCCAGCAGGGGACAGGGGGCGGGCGGCTACACCTTC CASRGQGAGGYTF
TRBJ1-2 NA TRBV15 NA TGTGCCACCAGCAGAGAGGTCAGGGTGGACTATGGCTACACCTTC CATSREVRVDYGYTF
TRBJ1-5 TRBD1 TRBV19 NA TGTGCCAGTAGTCCTCCGGGCGGACAGGGCCGGCAGCCCCAGCATTTT CASSPPGGQGRQPQHF
TRBJ1-2 NA TRBV27 NA TGTGCCAGCAGTTCATCCGGGGGGGCGCTTGGCTACACCTTC CASSSSGGALGYTF
TRBJ2-3 NA TRBV9 NA TGTGCCAGCAGCGTTACGGGGGGCGGAGATACGCAGTATTTT CASSVTGGGDTQYF
TRBJ1-5 NA TRBV3-1/TRBV3-2 NA TGTGCCAGCAGCCAAGATCTTCGGGGGCCCCAGCATTTT CASSQDLRGPQHF
TRBJ1-1 NA TRBV7-3 NA TGTGCCAGCAGCCCCGCCTTAATGAGGGTTGAAGCTTTCTTT CASSPALMRVEAFF
TRBJ2-5 NA TRBV5-6 NA TGTGCCAGCAGCTTGGGAGGACACCCAAGTGAGACCCAGTACTTC CASSLGGHPSETQYF
TRBJ2-3 TRBD2 TRBV27 NA TGTGCCAGCAGTATTATAGCGGGGGGGCTAGTGGGTACGCAGTATTTT CASSIIAGGLVGTQYF
TRBJ1-4 TRBD1 TRBV6-5 NA TGTGCCAGCAAAAGGGGGGACAGGGAAGGTGAAAAACTGTTTTTT CASKRGDREGEKLFF
TRBJ1-5 NA TRBV6-5 NA TGTGCCAGCACTCAAGGACTTGGCAATCAGCCCCAGCATTTT CASTQGLGNQPQHF
TRBJ1-2 NA TRBV27 NA TGTGCCAGCAGTTTATCGGCAGGGATCGATGGCTACACCTTC CASSLSAGIDGYTF